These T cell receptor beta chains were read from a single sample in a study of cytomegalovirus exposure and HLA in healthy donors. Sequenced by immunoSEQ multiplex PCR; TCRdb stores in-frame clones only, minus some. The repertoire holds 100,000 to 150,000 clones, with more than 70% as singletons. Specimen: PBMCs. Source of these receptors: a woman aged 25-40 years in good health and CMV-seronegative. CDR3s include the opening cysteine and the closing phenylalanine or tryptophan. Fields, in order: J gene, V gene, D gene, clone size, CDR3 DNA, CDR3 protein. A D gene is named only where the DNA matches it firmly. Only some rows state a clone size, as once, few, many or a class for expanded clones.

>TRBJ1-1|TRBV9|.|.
TGTGCCAGCAGCGTAGACCAGGACCCAACGGCCCTCGGAGGGGCTTTCTTT
CASSVDQDPTALGGAFF
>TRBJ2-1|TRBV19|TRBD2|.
TGTGCCAGTAGTATGCCTACTAGCGGGGGGGCCTACAATGAGCAGTTCTTC
CASSMPTSGGAYNEQFF
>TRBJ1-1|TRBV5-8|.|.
TGTGCCAGCAGCCCCCTCTTTAGAACGAACACTGAAGCTTTCTTT
CASSPLFRTNTEAFF
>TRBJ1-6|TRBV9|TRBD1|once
TGTGCCAGCAGCGTAGGACAGGGGGTCAGTTCACCCCTCCACTTT
CASSVGQGVSSPLHF
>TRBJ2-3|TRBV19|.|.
TGTGCCAGTAGCACTCGGGGATTCACAGATACGCAGTATTTT
CASSTRGFTDTQYF
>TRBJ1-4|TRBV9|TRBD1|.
TGTGCCAGCAGCGCCCGGACAGGCGCTAATGAAAAACTGTTTTTT
CASSARTGANEKLFF
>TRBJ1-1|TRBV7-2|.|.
TGTGCCAGCAGCCAGAGACTATCGCGGGCTGAAGCTTTCTTT
CASSQRLSRAEAFF
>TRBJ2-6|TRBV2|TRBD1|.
TGTGCCAGCAGTGGTAGGACAGGCGTCTCTGGGGCCAACGTCCTGACTTTC
CASSGRTGVSGANVLTF
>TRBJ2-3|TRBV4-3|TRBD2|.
TGCGCCAGCAGCCAAGTGCCCCTCTGGCTAGCGGGGGGAGGGGATACGCAGTATTTT
CASSQVPLWLAGGGDTQYF
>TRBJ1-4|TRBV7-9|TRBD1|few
TGTGCCAGCAGCCCCGGACAGGGCGAAAATGAAAAACTGTTTTTT
CASSPGQGENEKLFF
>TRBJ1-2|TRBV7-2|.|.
TGTGCCAGCAGCGCAGACAGATATAACTATGGCTACACCTTC
CASSADRYNYGYTF
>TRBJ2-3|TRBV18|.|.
TGTGCCAGCTCACCGCCTCGGAGGGGGCTGGGCACAGATACGCAGTATTTT
CASSPPRRGLGTDTQYF
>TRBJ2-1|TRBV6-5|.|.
TGTGCCAGCAGTTACTCAGCGGACAGTCAGCAGTTCTTC
CASSYSADSQQFF
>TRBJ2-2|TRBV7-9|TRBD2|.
TGTGCCAGCAGCCAAGAGGCGGGGGGCCAGAGGGAGCTGTTTTTT
CASSQEAGGQRELFF
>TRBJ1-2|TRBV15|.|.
TGTGCCACCACCCTTGGGCGTGAGAATGGCTACACCTTC
CATTLGRENGYTF
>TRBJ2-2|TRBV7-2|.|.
TGTGCCAGCAGCTTAGCAAGGGGGTACAACACCGGGGAGCTGTTTTTT
CASSLARGYNTGELFF
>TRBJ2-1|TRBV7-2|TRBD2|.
TGTGCCAGCAGCAGACCTAGCGGGGCTAACAATGAGCAGTTCTTC
CASSRPSGANNEQFF
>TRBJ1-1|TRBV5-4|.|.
TGTGCCAGCAGCCAGCGGGGGGCTGAAGCTTTCTTT
CASSQRGAEAFF
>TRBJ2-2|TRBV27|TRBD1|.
TGTGCCAGCTTGCCTAGCCGGACAGGGCGGACCGGGGAGCTGTTTTTT
CASLPSRTGRTGELFF
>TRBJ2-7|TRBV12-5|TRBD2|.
TGTGCTAGTGCCCCGGGACTAGCCTCCTACGAGCAGTACTTC
CASAPGLASYEQYF
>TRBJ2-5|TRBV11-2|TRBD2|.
TGTGCCAGCAGCTATTCTAGCGGGGGGGCGGGGACCCAGTACTTC
CASSYSSGGAGTQYF
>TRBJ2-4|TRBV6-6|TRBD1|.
TGTGCCAGCAGTTCCGGACAGGGAGACATTCAGTACTTC
CASSSGQGDIQYF
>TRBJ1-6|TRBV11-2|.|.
TGTGCCAGCAGCTCCCAGGCTCCTGTAGGCTCCTATAATTCACCCCTCCACTTT
CASSSQAPVGSYNSPLHF
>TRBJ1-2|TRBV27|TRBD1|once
TGTGCCAGCAGTCCCTGGACAGGAGCCCGAGATGGCTACACCTTC
CASSPWTGARDGYTF
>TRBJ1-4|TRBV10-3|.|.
TGTGCCATCAGTGAGGGACAGAGTAATGAAAAACTGTTTTTT
CAISEGQSNEKLFF
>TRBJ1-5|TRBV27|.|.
TGTGCCAGCAGTTTCAGTAGCAATCAGCCCCAGCATTTT
CASSFSSNQPQHF
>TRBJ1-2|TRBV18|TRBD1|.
TGTGCCAGCTCACCTCCCGGACAGGGAGACTATGGCTACACCTTC
CASSPPGQGDYGYTF
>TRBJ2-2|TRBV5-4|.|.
TGTGCCAGCAGCTTGAGGGGAACGAACACCGGGGAGCTGTTTTTT
CASSLRGTNTGELFF
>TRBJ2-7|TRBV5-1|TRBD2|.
TGCGCCAGCAGCACGGGGACTAGCGGGGCCTACGAGCAGTACTTC
CASSTGTSGAYEQYF
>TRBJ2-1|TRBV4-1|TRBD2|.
TGCGCCAGCAGCCAAGTGACTAGCGGGGATTCCTACAATGAGCAGTTCTTC
CASSQVTSGDSYNEQFF
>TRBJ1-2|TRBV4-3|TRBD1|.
TGCGCCAGCAGCCTTGTTCATTCGGAGACAGGGTTAGGCTACACCTTC
CASSLVHSETGLGYTF
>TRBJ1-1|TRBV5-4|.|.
TGTGCCAGCAGCTCCACAGGGCGGAACACTGAAGCTTTCTTT
CASSSTGRNTEAFF
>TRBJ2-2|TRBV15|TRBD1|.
TGTGCCACCAGCAGAGCCCTTTCCGGGACAGGGAGGACCGGGGAGCTGTTTTTT
CATSRALSGTGRTGELFF
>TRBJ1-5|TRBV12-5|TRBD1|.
TGTGCTAGTGGTTCCTTTCCCTGGACAGGGAATCAGCCCCAGCATTTT
CASGSFPWTGNQPQHF
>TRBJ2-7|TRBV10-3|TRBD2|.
TGTGCCATCAGTGAGTGGGGGCGGGGGGACTCCTACGAGCAGTACTTC
CAISEWGRGDSYEQYF
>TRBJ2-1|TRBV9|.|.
TGTGCCAGCAGCCGTAGTAGTTATGAGCAGTTCTTC
CASSRSSYEQFF
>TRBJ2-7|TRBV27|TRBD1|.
TGTGCCAGCAGTTTATTGGGACAGAACTACGAGCAGTACTTC
CASSLLGQNYEQYF
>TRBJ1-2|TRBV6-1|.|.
TGTGCCAGCAGTTTGGCAGGGACAAACTATGGCTACACCTTC
CASSLAGTNYGYTF
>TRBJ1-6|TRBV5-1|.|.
TGCGCCAGCAGCCAGTGGGAGGGGGATTCACCCCTCCACTTT
CASSQWEGDSPLHF